This TCR beta chain originates from a study of blood T cell repertoires in COVID-19. At the level of the study: PBMCs, B-cell-depleted T cells, or T cells provided the cDNA or gDNA that made up the material.

Germline lookup yields CDR1 LNHDA and CDR2 SQIVND (reference sequence). This CDR3 region has 14 residues. V lost 4 bases and J lost 4; bases outside the gene matches: 4. Measured with immunoSEQ multiplex PCR; TCRdb has only the in-frame clones, and not every one. The profile shows roughly 250,000 clones, around 83% of them singletons. Sequenced sample: peripheral blood. The clonotype was recovered from a woman older than 75 with acute or convalescent COVID-19. V usage is TRBV19 and J usage is TRBJ1-3; 7 bases are shared with TRBD1. DNA for the CDR3: TGTGCCAGTAGTAGAGGGGGCCTCGGAAACACCATATATTTT. It specifies CASSRGGLGNTIYF.